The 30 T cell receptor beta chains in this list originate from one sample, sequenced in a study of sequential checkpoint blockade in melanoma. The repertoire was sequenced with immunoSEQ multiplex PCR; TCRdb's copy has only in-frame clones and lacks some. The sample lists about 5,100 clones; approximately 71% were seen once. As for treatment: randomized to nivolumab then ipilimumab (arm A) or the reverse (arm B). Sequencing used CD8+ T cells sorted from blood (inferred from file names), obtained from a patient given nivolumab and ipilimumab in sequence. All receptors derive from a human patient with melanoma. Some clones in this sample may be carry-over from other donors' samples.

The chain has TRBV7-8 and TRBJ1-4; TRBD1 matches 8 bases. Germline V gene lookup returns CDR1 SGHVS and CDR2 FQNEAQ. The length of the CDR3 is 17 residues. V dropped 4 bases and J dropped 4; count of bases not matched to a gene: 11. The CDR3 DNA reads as TGTGCCAGCAGCTCAAACCTACAGACAGGGGTTAATGAAAAACTGTTTTTT. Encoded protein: CASSSNLQTGVNEKLFF.

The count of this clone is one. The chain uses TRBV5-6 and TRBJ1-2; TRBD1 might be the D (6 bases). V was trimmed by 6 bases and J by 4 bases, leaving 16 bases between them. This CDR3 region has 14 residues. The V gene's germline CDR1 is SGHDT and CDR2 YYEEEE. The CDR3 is CASNEQGTSYGYTF. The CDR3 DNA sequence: TGTGCCAGCAACGAACAGGGAACGAGCTATGGCTACACCTTC.

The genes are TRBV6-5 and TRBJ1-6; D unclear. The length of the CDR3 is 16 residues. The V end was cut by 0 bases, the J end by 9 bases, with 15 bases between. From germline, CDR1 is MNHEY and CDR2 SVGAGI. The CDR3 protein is CASSYSFGEWASPLHF. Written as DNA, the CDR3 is TGTGCCAGCAGTTACTCGTTCGGGGAGTGGGCTTCACCCCTCCACTTT.

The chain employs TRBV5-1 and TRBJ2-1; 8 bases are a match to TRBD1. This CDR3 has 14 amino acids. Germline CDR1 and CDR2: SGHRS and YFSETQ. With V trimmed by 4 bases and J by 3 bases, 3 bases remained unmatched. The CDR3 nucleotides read TGCGCCAGCAGCCACGACAGGGGCTACAATGAGCAGTTCTTC. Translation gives CASSHDRGYNEQFF.

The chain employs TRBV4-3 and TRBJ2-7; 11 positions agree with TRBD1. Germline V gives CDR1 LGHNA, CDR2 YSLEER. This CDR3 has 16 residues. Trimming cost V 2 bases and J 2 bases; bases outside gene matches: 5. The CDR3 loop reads CASSQSWTGGAYEQYF. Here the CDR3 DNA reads TGCGCCAGCAGCCAATCATGGACAGGGGGCGCCTACGAGCAGTACTTC.

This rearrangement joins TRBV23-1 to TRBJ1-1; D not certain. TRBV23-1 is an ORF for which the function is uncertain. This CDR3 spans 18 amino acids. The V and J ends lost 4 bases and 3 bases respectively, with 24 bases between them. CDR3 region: CASSLRWVERDEDTEAFF. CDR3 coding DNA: TGCGCCAGCAGTCTTAGGTGGGTGGAGAGGGATGAGGACACTGAAGCTTTCTTT.

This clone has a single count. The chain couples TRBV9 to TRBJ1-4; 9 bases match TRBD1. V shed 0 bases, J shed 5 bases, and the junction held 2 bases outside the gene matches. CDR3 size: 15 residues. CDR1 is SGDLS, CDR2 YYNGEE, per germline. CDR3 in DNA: TGTGCCAGCAGCGTAGATGGGACAGGGAATGAAAAACTGTTTTTT. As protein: CASSVDGTGNEKLFF. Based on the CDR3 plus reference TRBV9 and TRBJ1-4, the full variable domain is DSGVTQTPKHLITATGQRVTLRCSPRSGDLSVYWYQQSLDQGLQFLIQYYNGEERAKGNILERFSAQQFPDLHSELNLSSLELGDSALYFCASSVDGTGNEKLFFGSGTQLSVL.

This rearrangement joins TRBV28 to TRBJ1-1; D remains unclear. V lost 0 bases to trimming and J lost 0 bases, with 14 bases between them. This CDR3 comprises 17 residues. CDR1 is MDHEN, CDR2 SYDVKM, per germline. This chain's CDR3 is CASSLWGVRRVNTEAFF. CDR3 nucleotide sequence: TGTGCCAGCAGTTTATGGGGCGTAAGGCGAGTGAACACTGAAGCTTTCTTT.

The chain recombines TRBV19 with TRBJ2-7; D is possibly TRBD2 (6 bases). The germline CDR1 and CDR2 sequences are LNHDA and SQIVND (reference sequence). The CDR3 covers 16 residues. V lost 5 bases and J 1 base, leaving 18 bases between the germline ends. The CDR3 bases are TGTGCCAGTAGTCCCAGATTTAGCGGAGCTTCCTACGAGCAGTACTTC. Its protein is CASSPRFSGASYEQYF.

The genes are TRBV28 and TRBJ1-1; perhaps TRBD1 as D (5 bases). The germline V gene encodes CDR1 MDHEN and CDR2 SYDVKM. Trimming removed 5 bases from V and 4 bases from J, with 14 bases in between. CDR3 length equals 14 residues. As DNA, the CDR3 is TGTGCCAGCAGTCTGGGGGGAAGGGCCACTGAAGCTTTCTTT. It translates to CASSLGGRATEAFF.

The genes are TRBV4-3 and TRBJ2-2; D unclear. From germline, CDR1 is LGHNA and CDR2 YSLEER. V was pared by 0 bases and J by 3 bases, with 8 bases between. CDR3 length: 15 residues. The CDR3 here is CASSQDNLYTGELFF. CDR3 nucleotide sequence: TGCGCCAGCAGCCAAGACAATTTGTACACCGGGGAGCTGTTTTTT.

DNA of the CDR3: TGTGCCAGCAGCGAAAATCCAGGGGGGAAGACTGAAGCTTTCTTT. This sequence encodes CASSENPGGKTEAFF. The chain joins TRBV13 to TRBJ1-1, with TRBD1 identical over 7 bases. With V trimmed by 5 bases and J by 5 bases, 11 bases remained unmatched. Looked up from germline, CDR1 is PRHDT and CDR2 is FYEKMQ (reference sequence). This CDR3 contains 15 residues. The variable domain in full, with the rest retrieved from reference TRBV13 and TRBJ1-1, is AAGVIQSPRHLIKEKRETATLKCYPIPRHDTVYWYQQGPGQDPQFLISFYEKMQSDKGSIPDRFSAQQFSDYHSELNMSSLELGDSALYFCASSENPGGKTEAFFGQGTRLTVV.

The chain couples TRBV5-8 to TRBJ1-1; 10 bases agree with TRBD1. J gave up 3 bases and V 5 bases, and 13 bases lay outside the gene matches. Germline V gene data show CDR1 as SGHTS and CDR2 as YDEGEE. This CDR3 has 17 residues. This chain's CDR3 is CASSLRLSDRGYTEAFF. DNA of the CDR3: TGTGCCAGCAGTTTGCGGCTGTCGGACAGGGGGTACACTGAAGCTTTCTTT. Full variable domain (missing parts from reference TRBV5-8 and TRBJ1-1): EAGVTQSPTHLIKTRGQQATLRCSPISGHTSVYWYQQALGLGLQFLLWYDEGEERNRGNFPPRFSGRQFPNYSSELNVNALELEDSALYLCASSLRLSDRGYTEAFFGQGTRLTVV.

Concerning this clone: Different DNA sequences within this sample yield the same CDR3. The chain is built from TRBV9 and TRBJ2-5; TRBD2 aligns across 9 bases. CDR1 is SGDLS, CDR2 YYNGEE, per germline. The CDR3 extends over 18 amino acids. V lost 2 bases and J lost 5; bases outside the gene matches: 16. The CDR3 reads CASSVVPEEAGGLETQYF. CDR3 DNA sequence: TGTGCCAGCAGCGTTGTACCCGAGGAGGCGGGGGGGCTCGAGACCCAGTACTTC.

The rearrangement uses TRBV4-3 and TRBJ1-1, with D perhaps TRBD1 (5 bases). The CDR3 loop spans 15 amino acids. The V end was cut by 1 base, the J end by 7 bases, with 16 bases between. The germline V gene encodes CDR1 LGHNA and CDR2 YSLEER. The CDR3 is CASSQGRAGRGEAFF. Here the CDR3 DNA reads TGCGCCAGCAGCCAAGGGAGGGCAGGGAGGGGTGAAGCTTTCTTT.

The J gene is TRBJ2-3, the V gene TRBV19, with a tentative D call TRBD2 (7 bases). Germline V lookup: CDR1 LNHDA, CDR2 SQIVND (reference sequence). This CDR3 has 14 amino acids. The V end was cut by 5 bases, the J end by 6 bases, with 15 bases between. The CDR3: CASSERGGLDTQYF. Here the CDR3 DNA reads TGTGCCAGTAGTGAAAGGGGGGGCTTGGATACGCAGTATTTT.

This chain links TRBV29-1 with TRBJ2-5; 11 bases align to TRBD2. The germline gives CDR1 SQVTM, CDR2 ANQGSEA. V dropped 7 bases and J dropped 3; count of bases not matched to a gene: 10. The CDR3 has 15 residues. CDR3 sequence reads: CSGRLAGTLEETQYF. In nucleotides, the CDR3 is TGCAGCGGTAGACTAGCGGGGACGCTGGAAGAGACCCAGTACTTC.

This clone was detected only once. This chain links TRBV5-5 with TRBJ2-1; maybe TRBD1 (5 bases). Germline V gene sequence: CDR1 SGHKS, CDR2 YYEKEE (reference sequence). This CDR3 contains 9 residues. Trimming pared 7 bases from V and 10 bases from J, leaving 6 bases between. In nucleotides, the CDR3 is TGTGCCAGCGCAGGGGAGCAGTTCTTC. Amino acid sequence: CASAGEQFF. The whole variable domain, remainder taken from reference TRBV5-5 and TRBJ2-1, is DAGVTQSPTHLIKTRGQQVTLRCSPISGHKSVSWYQQVLGQGPQFIFQYYEKEERGRGNFPDRFSARQFPNYSSELNVNALLLGDSALYLCASAGEQFFGPGTRLTVL.

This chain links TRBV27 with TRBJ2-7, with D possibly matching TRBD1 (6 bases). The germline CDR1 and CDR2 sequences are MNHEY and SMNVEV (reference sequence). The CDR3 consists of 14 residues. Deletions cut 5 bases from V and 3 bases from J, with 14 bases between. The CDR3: CASSPIHRVYEQYF. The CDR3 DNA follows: TGTGCCAGCAGTCCGATTCACAGGGTCTACGAGCAGTACTTC.

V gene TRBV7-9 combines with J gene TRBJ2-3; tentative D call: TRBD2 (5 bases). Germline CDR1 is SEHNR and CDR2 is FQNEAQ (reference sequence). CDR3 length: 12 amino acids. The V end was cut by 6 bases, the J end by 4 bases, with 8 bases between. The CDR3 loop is CASRAGSDTQYF. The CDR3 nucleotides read TGTGCCAGCAGGGCGGGTTCAGATACGCAGTATTTT.

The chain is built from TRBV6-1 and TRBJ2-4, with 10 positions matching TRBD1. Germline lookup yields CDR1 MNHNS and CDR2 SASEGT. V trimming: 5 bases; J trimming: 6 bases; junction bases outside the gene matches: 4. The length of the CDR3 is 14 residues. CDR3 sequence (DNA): TGTGCCAGCAGTACGGGACAGGGGATAAACATTCAGTACTTC. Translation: CASSTGQGINIQYF.

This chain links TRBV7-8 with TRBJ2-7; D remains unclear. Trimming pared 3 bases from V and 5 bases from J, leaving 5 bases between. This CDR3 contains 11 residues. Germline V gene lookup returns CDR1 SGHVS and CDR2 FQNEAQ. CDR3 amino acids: CASSLPDEQYF. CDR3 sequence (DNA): TGTGCCAGCAGCTTGCCAGACGAGCAGTACTTC.

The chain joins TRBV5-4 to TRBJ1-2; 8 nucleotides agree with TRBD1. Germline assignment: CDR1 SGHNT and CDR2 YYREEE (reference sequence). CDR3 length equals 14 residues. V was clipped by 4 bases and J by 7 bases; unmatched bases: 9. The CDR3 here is CASSIRTGRFGYTF. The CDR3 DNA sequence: TGTGCCAGCAGCATCAGGACAGGGCGTTTTGGCTACACCTTC.

The CDR3 region is CASSFQGGTNYGYTF. The CDR3 DNA reads as TGTGCCAGCAGTTTCCAAGGGGGAACTAACTATGGCTACACCTTC. This chain uses TRBV28 with TRBJ1-2, with TRBD1 as a possible D gene (6 bases). V lost 3 bases to trimming and J lost 0 bases, with 11 bases between them. Germline V gene lookup returns CDR1 MDHEN and CDR2 SYDVKM. This CDR3 is 15 amino acids long.

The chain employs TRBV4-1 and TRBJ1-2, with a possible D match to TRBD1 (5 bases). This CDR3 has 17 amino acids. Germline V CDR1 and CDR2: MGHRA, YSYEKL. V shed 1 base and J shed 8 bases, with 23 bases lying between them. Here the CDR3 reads CASSQVMDLGREGGYTF. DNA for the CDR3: TGCGCCAGCAGCCAAGTTATGGATCTGGGGCGGGAAGGCGGCTACACCTTC.

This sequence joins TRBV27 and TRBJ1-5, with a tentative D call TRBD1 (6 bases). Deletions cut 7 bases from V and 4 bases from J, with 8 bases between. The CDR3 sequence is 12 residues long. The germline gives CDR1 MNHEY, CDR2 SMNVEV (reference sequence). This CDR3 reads CASTTGNQPQHF. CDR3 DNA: TGTGCCAGCACTACAGGGAATCAGCCCCAGCATTTT.

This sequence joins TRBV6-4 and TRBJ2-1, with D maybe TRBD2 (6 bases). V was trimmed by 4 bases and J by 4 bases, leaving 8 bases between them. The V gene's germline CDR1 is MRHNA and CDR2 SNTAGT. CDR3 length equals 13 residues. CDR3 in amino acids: CASSGDSYNEQFF. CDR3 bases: TGTGCCAGCAGTGGGGACTCTTACAATGAGCAGTTCTTC.

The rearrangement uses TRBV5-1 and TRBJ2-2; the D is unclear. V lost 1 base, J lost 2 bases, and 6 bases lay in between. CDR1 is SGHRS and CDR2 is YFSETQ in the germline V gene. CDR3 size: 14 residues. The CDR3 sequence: CASSLWHNTGELFF. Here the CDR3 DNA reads TGCGCCAGCAGCTTGTGGCACAACACCGGGGAGCTGTTTTTT.

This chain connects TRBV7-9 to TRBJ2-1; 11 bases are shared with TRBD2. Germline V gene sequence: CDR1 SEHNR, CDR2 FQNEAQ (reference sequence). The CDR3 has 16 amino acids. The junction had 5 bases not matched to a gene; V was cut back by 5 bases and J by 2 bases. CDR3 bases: TGTGCCAGCAGCCATGGGACTAGCGGACCCTACAATGAGCAGTTCTTC. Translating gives CASSHGTSGPYNEQFF.

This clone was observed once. CDR3 sequence reads: CASSPRRGMIHEQFF. CDR3 coding DNA: TGTGCCAGCAGCCCGCGGCGGGGCATGATCCATGAGCAGTTCTTC. The chain is built from TRBV7-3 and TRBJ2-1; D is perhaps TRBD2 (6 bases). Per the germline V gene, CDR1 is SGHTA and CDR2 is FQGTGA. The CDR3 consists of 15 residues. Trimming took off 5 bases at V and 8 bases at J, with 19 bases between the two ends.